The 27 T cell receptor beta chains presented below share a single source sample, sequenced in a study of blood T cell repertoires in COVID-19. Data came from immunoSEQ multiplex PCR; TCRdb stores just in-frame clones and leaves some out. The sample contains approximately 150,000 clones, about 80% of which appear only once. Sample: PBMCs or T cells enriched from blood (not recorded which). The receptors derive from a middle-aged man with acute COVID-19.

V usage is TRBV24-1 and J usage is TRBJ2-7, with D uncertain. The CDR3 runs 13 residues. Germline V gene sequence: CDR1 KGHDR, CDR2 SFDVKD. Trimming removed 0 bases from V and 6 bases from J, with 8 bases in between. Here the CDR3 reads CATSDLVRGEQYF. DNA of the CDR3: TGTGCCACCAGTGATTTGGTCCGCGGCGAGCAGTACTTC.

V is TRBV5-1 and J is TRBJ1-1; no clear D gene. Germline assignment: CDR1 SGHRS and CDR2 YFSETQ. The V gene lost 3 bases and the J gene lost 1 base, with 7 bases spanning the gap. This CDR3 has 13 residues. CDR3 bases: TGCGCCAGCAGCTCGGGTTGGAACACTGAAGCTTTCTTT. This encodes CASSSGWNTEAFF.

The chain combines TRBV9 with TRBJ1-6; D gene uncertain. The CDR3 loop spans 14 amino acids. Germline loops: CDR1 SGDLS, CDR2 YYNGEE. V shed 5 bases and J shed 5 bases, with 11 bases lying between them. The CDR3 DNA reads TGTGCCAGCAGTGTTGACGGAGATAATTCACCCCTCCACTTT. Protein sequence: CASSVDGDNSPLHF.

This clone was picked up one time. The chain is built from TRBV5-1 and TRBJ2-7, with TRBD2 matching 7 bases. Trimming took 2 bases from V and 5 from J; bases not matched to a gene: 13. This CDR3 spans 16 amino acids. CDR1 is SGHRS, CDR2 YFSETQ, per germline. The CDR3 nucleotides are TGCGCCAGCAGCTTATGGAGCGGGAACACTAAGGACGAGCAGTACTTC. Protein: CASSLWSGNTKDEQYF.

V and J are TRBV3-1 (or the pseudogene TRBV3-2) and TRBJ1-1; D not certain. V lost 8 bases and J lost 3, with 16 bases in between. The germline V gene encodes CDR1 LGHDT and CDR2 YNNKEL (reference sequence). This CDR3 spans 14 amino acids. The CDR3 region is CASQGRGLYTEAFF. The CDR3 bases are TGTGCCAGCCAAGGCAGAGGGTTGTACACTGAAGCTTTCTTT.

V and J are TRBV14 and TRBJ1-1; 11 bases line up with TRBD1. CDR1 is SGHDN, CDR2 FVKESK, per germline. CDR3 length equals 14 residues. V shed 4 bases, J shed 10 bases, and the junction held 8 bases outside the gene matches. CDR3 loop: CASSPRTGGGRAFF. Written as DNA, the CDR3 is TGTGCCAGCAGCCCCCGGACAGGGGGCGGGAGAGCTTTCTTT.

The chain has TRBV6-4 and TRBJ1-6; D possibly corresponds to TRBD1 (5 bases). Germline V gives CDR1 MRHNA, CDR2 SNTAGT. V lost 3 bases to trimming and J lost 5 bases, with 8 bases between them. CDR3 size: 14 residues. The CDR3 protein is CASSDKGNNSPLHF. CDR3 sequence (DNA): TGTGCCAGCAGTGATAAGGGGAATAATTCACCCCTCCACTTT.

The V call is TRBV5-1, the J call TRBJ2-3, with 7 bases lining up with TRBD1. V trimming: 5 bases; J trimming: 4 bases; junction bases outside the gene matches: 10. The CDR3 totals 15 residues. Germline V CDR1 and CDR2: SGHRS, YFSETQ. The CDR3 loop reads CASSQRTGVADTQYF. CDR3 nucleotide sequence: TGCGCCAGCAGTCAGCGGACAGGAGTCGCAGATACGCAGTATTTT.

This clone was seen a single time. The rearrangement joins TRBV19 to TRBJ1-5; D might be TRBD1 (6 bases). The CDR3 sequence is 15 residues long. Germline CDR1 and CDR2: LNHDA and SQIVND (reference sequence). V lost 1 base and J 2 bases, leaving 9 bases between the germline ends. CDR3 bases: TGTGCCAGTAGTATAGTAGGGGGTGGCAATCAGCCCCAGCATTTT. Residues: CASSIVGGGNQPQHF.

The chain links TRBV19 to TRBJ2-2; TRBD2 agrees at 8 bases. Germline CDR1 and CDR2: LNHDA and SQIVND (reference sequence). V shed 9 bases, J shed 6 bases, and the junction held 12 bases outside the gene matches. This CDR3 spans 15 amino acids. DNA of the CDR3: TGTGCCAGCGAACGAGCGGGAGCGGGGGCCGGGGAGCTGTTTTTT. It encodes CASERAGAGAGELFF. Filled out from reference TRBV19 and TRBJ2-2, the complete variable domain reads DGGITQSPKYLFRKEGQNVTLSCEQNLNHDAMYWYRQDPGQGLRLIYYSQIVNDFQKGDIAEGYSVSREKKESFPLTVTSAQKNPTAFYLCASERAGAGAGELFFGEGSRLTVL.

In its sample, this clone was seen once. The chain couples TRBV5-6 to TRBJ1-3; D not resolved. Germline CDR1 SGHDT, CDR2 YYEEEE. The CDR3 spans 14 residues. Trimming took 0 bases from V and 8 from J, leaving 12 bases between them. The CDR3 spells CASSLGRESYTIYF. DNA of the CDR3: TGTGCCAGCAGCTTGGGGAGAGAATCTTACACCATATATTTT.

J is TRBJ1-6 and V is TRBV7-6; no clear D gene. The CDR3 extends over 14 amino acids. V was shortened by 5 bases and J by 7 bases, with 12 bases between the two germline ends. Germline V CDR1 and CDR2: SGHVS, FNYEAQ. DNA of the CDR3: TGTGCCAGCAGCACGGGGATTGAGAATTCACCCCTCCACTTT. Encoded protein: CASSTGIENSPLHF.

The gene calls are TRBV5-1 and TRBJ1-5; TRBD1 matches 9 bases. The CDR3 length is 16 residues. The V gene's germline CDR1 is SGHRS and CDR2 YFSETQ. V trimming: 4 bases; J trimming: 5 bases; junction bases outside the gene matches: 10. CDR3 in amino acids: CASSPVPGQGHQPQHF. The CDR3, as DNA: TGCGCCAGCAGCCCTGTCCCGGGACAGGGCCATCAGCCCCAGCATTTT.

This clone was seen only a few times. This chain links TRBV7-2 with TRBJ2-3; TRBD2 matches 10 bases. CDR3 length: 16 amino acids. The germline V gene encodes CDR1 SGHTA and CDR2 FQGNSA. J gave up 4 bases and V 4 bases, and 8 bases lay outside the gene matches. The CDR3 loop is CASSWTSGWGADTQYF. The CDR3 nucleotides are TGTGCCAGCAGCTGGACTAGCGGTTGGGGGGCAGATACGCAGTATTTT.

The gene calls are TRBV6-5 and TRBJ2-1; TRBD2 agrees at 7 bases. There are 15 residues in the CDR3. Per germline, CDR1 MNHEY and CDR2 SVGAGI. The ends lost 7 bases at V and 8 bases at J; junction bases unmatched: 14. CDR3 DNA sequence: TGTGCCAGCAAATCCGGGACTACCGATTGGGATGAGCAGTTCTTC. It specifies CASKSGTTDWDEQFF.

This clone was found once. V gene TRBV6-4 combines with J gene TRBJ1-1; D is ambiguous. The germline gives CDR1 MRHNA, CDR2 SNTAGT. The CDR3 contains 13 residues. V lost 9 bases and J 5 bases, leaving 16 bases between the germline ends. In DNA, the CDR3 is TGTGCCAGAAACACAGAATTCTTGACTGAAGCTTTCTTT. The encoded protein is CARNTEFLTEAFF.

The rearrangement links TRBV11-1 to TRBJ2-7; D is uncertain. V was shortened by 1 base and J by 6 bases, with 10 bases between the two germline ends. CDR3 length equals 13 residues. Looked up from germline, CDR1 is SGHAT and CDR2 is FQDESV (reference sequence). The DNA of the CDR3 is TGTGCCAGCAGCTTAGACTTGAACTTCGAGCAGTACTTC. Amino acids: CASSLDLNFEQYF.

This rearrangement joins TRBV9 to TRBJ2-7, with TRBD2 identical over 11 bases. There are 15 residues in the CDR3. Germline V gives CDR1 SGDLS, CDR2 YYNGEE. V shed 3 bases, J shed 2 bases, and the junction held 4 bases outside the gene matches. The CDR3 protein is CASSAGTSGPYEQYF. The CDR3 DNA sequence: TGTGCCAGCAGCGCCGGGACTAGCGGCCCCTACGAGCAGTACTTC.

This clone appeared a single time. V gene TRBV6-5 combines with J gene TRBJ1-3, with 7 bases lining up with TRBD1. J gave up 4 bases and V 7 bases, and 4 bases lay outside the gene matches. The V gene's germline CDR1 is MNHEY and CDR2 SVGAGI. There are 13 residues in the CDR3. This CDR3 reads CASTRDRGNTIYF. The CDR3 DNA sequence: TGTGCCAGCACCCGGGACAGAGGAAACACCATATATTTT.

J is TRBJ1-1 and V is TRBV12-3 or TRBV12-4, with a possible D match to TRBD1 (5 bases). The CDR3 has 12 residues. The V end was cut by 2 bases, the J end by 10 bases, with 11 bases between. As DNA, the CDR3 is TGTGCCAGCAGTTTAATGGGGGAGGCAGCTTTCTTT. Protein: CASSLMGEAAFF.

The V and J genes are TRBV2 and TRBJ1-1; TRBD1 might be the D (5 bases). The CDR3 length is 15 residues. Germline CDR1 reads SNHLY; CDR2 reads FYNNEI. The ends were cut back, 7 bases at V and 0 bases at J, with 15 bases in the middle. The CDR3 nucleotides are TGTGCCAGCACGAGTCAGGGCCATTTGAACACTGAAGCTTTCTTT. Encoded protein: CASTSQGHLNTEAFF.

The chain carries TRBV2 and TRBJ2-7; D is perhaps TRBD1 (6 bases). This CDR3 is 13 amino acids long. The V end was cut by 9 bases, the J end by 3 bases, with 15 bases between. Germline values: CDR1 SNHLY, CDR2 FYNNEI. CDR3 in amino acids: CARNRETGYEQYF. CDR3 DNA: TGTGCCAGAAATAGGGAGACAGGCTACGAGCAGTACTTC.

The chain links TRBV28 to TRBJ2-7, with 8 bases identical to TRBD2. The CDR3 covers 15 residues. The J segment lost 4 bases and the V segment lost 4 bases, leaving 9 bases of the junction unmatched. Per the germline V gene, CDR1 is MDHEN and CDR2 is SYDVKM. The DNA of the CDR3 is TGTGCCAGCAGTTCTCCGGGGGGGGACCCTTACGAGCAGTACTTC. This gives the protein CASSSPGGDPYEQYF.

Remarks on this clone: The junction does not match germline at one end; this may be a read error. The chain is built from TRBV7-2 and TRBJ2-3; D is perhaps TRBD2 (6 bases). Germline V gene lookup returns CDR1 SGHTA and CDR2 FQGNSA. The CDR3 extends over 13 amino acids. The CDR3 bases are TGTGCCAGCAGGTTAGGAGGGACAGATACGCAGTATTTT. This sequence encodes CASRLGGTDTQYF.

This clone was recorded once. V usage is TRBV7-2 and J usage is TRBJ2-2; perhaps TRBD2 as D (7 bases). The germline CDR1 and CDR2 sequences are SGHTA and FQGNSA. The CDR3 covers 15 residues. The ends were cut back, 2 bases at V and 2 bases at J, with 9 bases in the middle. CDR3 DNA sequence: TGTGCCAGCAGCTTAACGGGGGGCAACACCGGGGAGCTGTTTTTT. Protein: CASSLTGGNTGELFF.

V is TRBV5-1 and J is TRBJ2-1, with 14 bases identical to TRBD2. The junction had 10 bases not matched to a gene; V was cut back by 1 base and J by 10 bases. The germline V gene has CDR1 SGHRS and CDR2 YFSETQ. This CDR3 region has 17 residues. CDR3 sequence (DNA): TGCGCCAGCAGCTTGCGAGGGGGACTAGCGGGAGTTCGGGAGCAGTTCTTC. Translation: CASSLRGGLAGVREQFF.

CDR3 DNA sequence: TGTGCCAGCTCACGGGGGTTTAGCACAGATACGCAGTATTTT. Translation: CASSRGFSTDTQYF. The chain carries TRBV11-3 and TRBJ2-3; TRBD2 might be the D (6 bases). Germline CDR1 is SGHNT and CDR2 is YENEEA. V lost 8 bases and J 0 bases, leaving 12 bases between the germline ends. This CDR3 is 14 amino acids long.